This entry is about one T cell receptor (beta chain). Its antigen is as yet unknown. This CDR3 has 16 amino acids. Germline assignment: CDR1 SGHTA and CDR2 FQGNSA. J lost 3 bases, V lost 4 bases, and 10 bases had no gene match. The data originate from a study of neoadjuvant nivolumab and ipilimumab in lung cancer. General study findings and limits: Compared with tumor-adjacent uninvolved lung, resected tumors showed greater richness and clonality.

Only in-frame clones appear in the TCRdb table, and some are missing; sequencing was by immunoSEQ multiplex PCR. The sample consists of approximately 17,000 clones, 65% to 80% of them appearing once. The chain has TRBV7-2 and TRBJ2-7, with TRBD2 matching over 9 bases. This clonotype originated in an adult with non-small cell lung cancer. This material consisted of tumor tissue, taken after neoadjuvant nivolumab, alone or with ipilimumab, at or shortly before surgery. The CDR3 coding sequence is TGTGCCAGCAGCTCATCCCCGGGACTAGCTCTCTACGAGCAGTACTTC. It is translated as CASSSSPGLALYEQYF. Together with reference TRBV7-2 and TRBJ2-7, the CDR3 gives the full variable domain: GAGVSQSPSNKVTEKGKDVELRCDPISGHTALYWYRQSLGQGLEFLIYFQGNSAPDKSGLPSDRFSAERTGGSVSTLTIQRTQQEDSAVYLCASSSSPGLALYEQYFGPGTRLTVT.